The 21 T cell receptor beta chains below were found in one sample sequenced in a study of OX40 agonist ivuxolimab in advanced cancers. Libraries were prepared by immunoSEQ multiplex PCR; TCRdb keeps only in-frame clonotypes and omits some of them. The sample has 55,000 to 70,000 clones; 85% to 90% are singletons. The source material was CD4+ or CD8+ T cells sorted from blood, sampled in a trial of the OX40 agonist ivuxolimab. These receptors originate from an adult with an advanced solid tumor such as melanoma, head and neck, liver or kidney cancer.

V usage is TRBV6-6 and J usage is TRBJ1-4; D is uncertain. V dropped 4 bases and J dropped 8 bases, with 14 bases sitting between them. The CDR3 has 14 residues. CDR1 is MNHNY and CDR2 is SVGAGI in the germline V gene (reference sequence). The CDR3, as DNA: TGTGCCAGCAGTTTAAGGTGGGCCGAAGAAAAACTGTTTTTT. The encoded protein is CASSLRWAEEKLFF.

Sample share makes this clone medium-sized (0.01 to 0.1%). The rearrangement joins TRBV7-9 to TRBJ2-1; D gene ambiguous. CDR1 is SEHNR and CDR2 is FQNEAQ in the germline V gene (reference sequence). CDR3 length: 13 residues. Trimming pared 5 bases from V and 7 bases from J, leaving 12 bases between. The CDR3: CASSPTFGNEQFF. The CDR3 nucleotides read TGTGCCAGCAGCCCGACTTTCGGAAATGAGCAGTTCTTC.

The V gene is TRBV5-4, the J gene TRBJ2-1; D remains ambiguous. The CDR3 length is 12 residues. Germline V CDR1 and CDR2: SGHNT, YYREEE (reference sequence). Deletions cut 1 base from V and 3 bases from J, with 2 bases between. Written as DNA, the CDR3 is TGTGCCAGCAGCTTGAACTACAATGAGCAGTTCTTC. It codes for CASSLNYNEQFF. Together with reference TRBV5-4 and TRBJ2-1, the CDR3 gives the full variable domain: ETGVTQSPTHLIKTRGQQVTLRCSSQSGHNTVSWYQQALGQGPQFIFQYYREEENGRGNFPPRFSGLQFPNYSSELNVNALELDDSALYLCASSLNYNEQFFGPGTRLTVL.

The rearrangement joins TRBV15 to TRBJ2-1, with 13 nucleotides matching TRBD2. Germline V gives CDR1 LNHNV, CDR2 YYDKDF (reference sequence). The CDR3 sequence is 19 residues long. V lost 0 bases and J lost 9; bases outside the gene matches: 14. The CDR3 DNA reads as TGTGCCACCAGCAGAGAAAGGCAGGGGTTGGGACTAGCGGGAATTGAGCAGTTCTTC. It translates to CATSRERQGLGLAGIEQFF.

This chain links TRBV11-3 with TRBJ2-2, with 7 nucleotides matching TRBD2. The V and J ends lost 5 bases and 0 bases, in that order; junction bases with no gene match: 3. The CDR3 extends over 15 amino acids. CDR1 SGHNT and CDR2 YENEEA come from the germline V gene. The CDR3 here is CASSPGLANTGELFF. The CDR3 DNA reads TGTGCCAGCAGCCCCGGACTAGCGAACACCGGGGAGCTGTTTTTT.

The DNA for the CDR3 is TGTGCCAGTAGTATAGCCCCAACCGGGACGGCTTATGGCTACACCTTC. Translating gives CASSIAPTGTAYGYTF. The chain combines TRBV19 with TRBJ1-2; a weak D match, TRBD1 (5 bases). The CDR3 is made up of 16 amino acids. Trimming took off 1 base at V and 5 bases at J, with 17 bases between the two ends. Per the germline V gene, CDR1 is LNHDA and CDR2 is SQIVND (reference sequence). The whole variable domain, remainder taken from reference TRBV19 and TRBJ1-2, is DGGITQSPKYLFRKEGQNVTLSCEQNLNHDAMYWYRQDPGQGLRLIYYSQIVNDFQKGDIAEGYSVSREKKESFPLTVTSAQKNPTAFYLCASSIAPTGTAYGYTFGSGTRLTVV.

This chain uses TRBV9 with TRBJ2-5, with 8 bases aligning to TRBD1. The CDR3 is 16 amino acids. With V trimmed by 3 bases and J by 3 bases, 10 bases remained unmatched. CDR1 is SGDLS, CDR2 YYNGEE, per germline. CDR3 sequence: CASSGVPGTGKETQYF. In nucleotides, the CDR3 is TGTGCCAGCAGCGGGGTCCCCGGGACAGGAAAAGAGACCCAGTACTTC.

The rearrangement joins TRBV2 to TRBJ1-5; D not resolved. The CDR3 is 13 amino acids. Germline V gene lookup returns CDR1 SNHLY and CDR2 FYNNEI. The V end was cut by 4 bases, the J end by 7 bases, with 11 bases between. The CDR3 here is CASSGPTSQPQHF. The CDR3 DNA reads as TGTGCCAGCAGTGGCCCCACGAGCCAGCCCCAGCATTTT.

This chain links TRBV19 with TRBJ2-7; 7 bases fit TRBD1. J lost 6 bases, V lost 4 bases, and 6 bases had no gene match. Per germline, CDR1 LNHDA and CDR2 SQIVND (reference sequence). This CDR3 contains 13 residues. The CDR3, as DNA: TGTGCCAGTAGTAGGGACAGCCTACGCGAGCAGTACTTC. Amino acids: CASSRDSLREQYF.

This chain uses TRBV6-6 with TRBJ1-1, with TRBD1 matching 8 bases. Trimming at V came to 8 bases and at J to 1 base, leaving 6 bases not matched to a gene. Looked up from germline, CDR1 is MNHNY and CDR2 is SVGAGI (reference sequence). The CDR3 runs 14 residues. The CDR3 protein is CASGQGAGNTEAFF. CDR3 bases: TGTGCCAGCGGACAGGGAGCAGGGAACACTGAAGCTTTCTTT.

The chain combines TRBV11-2 with TRBJ2-7; D unresolved. The ends were cut back, 2 bases at V and 2 bases at J, with 10 bases in the middle. This CDR3 comprises 14 residues. Germline values: CDR1 SGHAT, CDR2 FQNNGV. The CDR3 protein is CASSLIPGAYEQYF. CDR3 DNA sequence: TGTGCCAGCAGCTTAATACCTGGAGCCTACGAGCAGTACTTC.

This chain joins TRBV19 and TRBJ2-7, with 9 nucleotides matching TRBD1. The trim removed 8 bases at V and 6 bases at J, leaving 11 bases unmatched. The CDR3 totals 14 residues. The germline CDR1 and CDR2 sequences are LNHDA and SQIVND (reference sequence). The CDR3 bases are TGTGCCAGTCACCCCCGGGACAGGGAAAGCGAGCAGTACTTC. Its protein is CASHPRDRESEQYF.

The chain joins TRBV14 to TRBJ2-1; D not certain. The germline V gene has CDR1 SGHDN and CDR2 FVKESK. The CDR3 is made up of 12 amino acids. The ends were cut back, 0 bases at V and 12 bases at J, with 9 bases in the middle. The CDR3 reads CASSQDYSLQFF. The CDR3 coding sequence is TGTGCCAGCAGCCAAGACTACAGCCTGCAGTTCTTC. The full variable domain, with the rest looked up from reference TRBV14 and TRBJ2-1, is EAGVTQFPSHSVIEKGQTVTLRCDPISGHDNLYWYRRVMGKEIKFLLHFVKESKQDESGMPNNRFLAERTGGTYSTLKVQPAELEDSGVYFCASSQDYSLQFFGPGTRLTVL.

The gene calls are TRBV6-5 and TRBJ2-7; D remains unclear. The germline CDR1 and CDR2 sequences are MNHEY and SVGAGI. V was cut by 5 bases and J by 6 bases, with 8 bases left in between. The CDR3 runs 11 residues. CDR3 protein: CASSTRFEQYF. The CDR3 DNA follows: TGTGCCAGCAGTACCCGTTTCGAGCAGTACTTC.

This chain joins TRBV6-6 and TRBJ2-5; D gene ambiguous. The CDR3 is 11 residues long. The V and J ends lost 6 bases and 5 bases respectively, with 7 bases between them. The germline V gene encodes CDR1 MNHNY and CDR2 SVGAGI (reference sequence). Here the CDR3 DNA reads TGTGCCAGCAGGGTCTTCGAGACCCAGTACTTC. It encodes CASRVFETQYF.

This chain links TRBV5-1 with TRBJ1-3; no clear D. V lost 4 bases to trimming and J lost 0 bases, with 8 bases between them. Germline CDR1 is SGHRS and CDR2 is YFSETQ. The CDR3 contains 14 residues. CDR3 loop: CASSEGYSGNTIYF. The CDR3, as DNA: TGCGCCAGCAGCGAAGGATACTCTGGAAACACCATATATTTT.

V and J are TRBV7-2 and TRBJ2-1; D may be TRBD2 (5 bases). The CDR3 extends over 16 amino acids. The ends were cut back, 2 bases at V and 6 bases at J, with 17 bases in the middle. Germline assignment: CDR1 SGHTA and CDR2 FQGNSA. CDR3 nucleotide sequence: TGTGCCAGCAGCTTAACATCGGGGTTTTCGAGCAATGAGCAGTTCTTC. It translates to CASSLTSGFSSNEQFF.

The chain carries TRBV29-1 and TRBJ2-5; TRBD2 might be the D (6 bases). Germline V gene data show CDR1 as SQVTM and CDR2 as ANQGSEA. The length of the CDR3 is 13 residues. Trimming shortened V by 2 bases and J by 4 bases, and 11 bases separated the two germline ends. The CDR3 nucleotides read TGCAGCGTTGAAAGGGGCGGGGTAGAGACCCAGTACTTC. As protein: CSVERGGVETQYF.

This clone was detected once. The CDR3 nucleotides read TGTGCCAGCTCACAGGCGGGCCAGGACGGGGGAAATGGCTACACCTTC. It codes for CASSQAGQDGGNGYTF. The gene calls are TRBV18 and TRBJ1-2; a possible D gene is TRBD1 (5 bases). This CDR3 has 16 residues. CDR1 and CDR2 from the germline V gene are KGHSH and LQKENI. V was cut by 4 bases and J by 6 bases, with 21 bases left in between.

The chain recombines TRBV12-5 with TRBJ2-1; 11 bases line up with TRBD1. V was pared by 8 bases and J by 8 bases, with 8 bases of the junction left unmatched. The CDR3 loop spans 14 amino acids. Germline V gives CDR1 LGHNT, CDR2 FRNRAP. The CDR3 nucleotides are TGTGCTAGTACATGGGACAGGGGGAGGGATGAGCAGTTCTTC. It specifies CASTWDRGRDEQFF.

V usage is TRBV5-1 and J usage is TRBJ1-1; D gene uncertain. V was clipped by 4 bases and J by 1 base, with 8 bases between them. The CDR3 covers 13 residues. Germline lookup yields CDR1 SGHRS and CDR2 YFSETQ. CDR3 bases: TGCGCCAGCAGCGATCAACAGAACACTGAAGCTTTCTTT. It is translated as CASSDQQNTEAFF.